Listed below are T cell receptor beta chains from one sample, sequenced in a study of blood T cell repertoires in COVID-19. Generated by immunoSEQ multiplex PCR, the TCRdb table keeps only in-frame clones and is missing some. The repertoire holds about 230,000 clones, with 84% as singletons. The sequencing sample was made of peripheral blood. These TCRs come from a man between 40 and 49 years old who had recovered from COVID-19. Each CDR3 is given with its conserved first and last residue. The D gene is left open where the match is weak. Rows may omit the clone size; those that give it use once, few, many or a size class.

CDR3nt	CDR3aa	d_gene	abundance	v_gene	j_gene
TGTGCCAGCAGCGACGGACAGTCTAACTATGGCTACACCTTC	CASSDGQSNYGYTF	NA	few	TRBV5-4	TRBJ1-2
TGTGCTAGCAGCTTACGCCTAGCGGAGACCCAGTACTTC	CASSLRLAETQYF	NA	once	TRBV7-7	TRBJ2-5
TGTGCCAGCAGCCCGGGACTAGACTACGAGCAGTACTTC	CASSPGLDYEQYF	TRBD2	NA	TRBV6-5	TRBJ2-7
TGTGCCAGCAGCGACGGACAGGAGAACACTGAAGCTTTCTTT	CASSDGQENTEAFF	TRBD1	NA	TRBV2	TRBJ1-1
TGTGCCAGCACAAGACAGATGAACACTGAAGCTTTCTTT	CASTRQMNTEAFF	NA	NA	TRBV7-2	TRBJ1-1
TGTGCCAGCAGCTCTCACTGGAACACTGAAGCTTTCTTT	CASSSHWNTEAFF	NA	NA	TRBV5-4	TRBJ1-1
TGTGCTAGTGGGACGGGACAGGGGAATGGCTACACCTTC	CASGTGQGNGYTF	TRBD1	NA	TRBV12-5	TRBJ1-2
TGTGCCAGCAGTTACTCTGGCGGGAGGTTGTCCGGGGAGCTGTTTTTT	CASSYSGGRLSGELFF	TRBD2	NA	TRBV6-5	TRBJ2-2
TGTGCCAGCAGCCCAGACAGGGTTGGAAACACCATATATTTT	CASSPDRVGNTIYF	TRBD1	NA	TRBV3-1/TRBV3-2	TRBJ1-3
TGTGCCAGCCACCGGGTTGGCAGCTATGGCTACACCTTC	CASHRVGSYGYTF	NA	NA	TRBV6-5	TRBJ1-2
TGCGCCAGCAGTGAGAATGGACAGGGGCCAAACACCGGGGAGCTGTTTTTT	CASSENGQGPNTGELFF	TRBD1	NA	TRBV10-1	TRBJ2-2
TGCAGTGTCCTAAAAGAGACCCAGTACTTC	CSVLKETQYF	NA	NA	TRBV20-1	TRBJ2-5
TGTGCCAGCAGCCACTTGGACAGAGCTAACTATGGCTACACCTTC	CASSHLDRANYGYTF	NA	NA	TRBV3-1/TRBV3-2	TRBJ1-2
TGTGCCAGCAGGGGTGCCGGGACTAGCGAATTCTCCTCCTACAATGAGCAGTTCTTC	CASRGAGTSEFSSYNEQFF	NA	NA	TRBV21-1	TRBJ2-1
TGCGCCAGCAGCCCGGGAGGGGACAGGGGCCACGAGCAGTACTTC	CASSPGGDRGHEQYF	TRBD1	NA	TRBV10-1	TRBJ2-7
TGCAGCGTTGTGGGAGGTGACTATGGCTACACCTTC	CSVVGGDYGYTF	NA	NA	TRBV29-1	TRBJ1-2
TGCGCCAGCAGCCAAGGACTTTTGCGGCAGCTTCAAGAGACCCAGTACTTC	CASSQGLLRQLQETQYF	NA	NA	TRBV4-1	TRBJ2-5
TGCGCCAGCAGCCAAGATCGCCGGGGCGGGGGCGCAGGGGGCTACACCTTC	CASSQDRRGGGAGGYTF	NA	NA	TRBV4-1	TRBJ1-2
TGTGCCAGCAGCTCGGACTATGGCTACACCTTC	CASSSDYGYTF	NA	NA	TRBV7-2	TRBJ1-2
TGTGCCAGCGGCGCCCTTGGGGCCCATGAGCAGTTCTTC	CASGALGAHEQFF	NA	few	TRBV6-5	TRBJ2-1